These T cell receptor beta chains were read from a single sample in a study of cytomegalovirus exposure and HLA in healthy donors. Some clones are missing from TCRdb's copy, which holds only in-frame ones; the method was immunoSEQ multiplex PCR. Among under 150,000 clones listed, about three quarters were seen once. The sequenced sample was PBMCs. Receptors were obtained from a human donor in good health. CDR3s leave out the opening cysteine and the closing phenylalanine or tryptophan.

J gene: TRBJ1-2
V gene: TRBV7-5
CDR3 protein: ARSEAPGFYT

J gene: TRBJ1-6
V gene: TRBV9
CDR3 protein: ASSASGTVNSPLH

J gene: TRBJ2-5
V gene: TRBV28
CDR3 protein: ASSLGGQWGETQY

J gene: TRBJ1-2
V gene: TRBV7-9
CDR3 protein: ASSPGRGYT

J gene: TRBJ1-1
V gene: TRBV10-3
CDR3 protein: AIREGQGSTEAF

J gene: TRBJ2-7
V gene: TRBV6-5
CDR3 protein: ASSYSRDEQY

J gene: TRBJ2-7
V gene: TRBV27
CDR3 protein: ASRPGQVNYEQY

J gene: TRBJ2-3
V gene: TRBV19
CDR3 protein: ASKTGTGGTDTQY

J gene: TRBJ2-1
V gene: TRBV7-9
CDR3 protein: ASSSTGWGF

J gene: TRBJ2-2
V gene: TRBV5-1
CDR3 protein: ASSLFSSGRNTGELF

J gene: TRBJ1-2
V gene: TRBV7-8
CDR3 protein: ASSPSNRGGYT

J gene: TRBJ2-3
V gene: TRBV6-5
CDR3 protein: ASSLAAGTDTQY

J gene: TRBJ1-1
V gene: TRBV6-1
CDR3 protein: ASSAGTGGTEAF

J gene: TRBJ1-5
V gene: TRBV30
CDR3 protein: AWSEGNGGQPQH

J gene: TRBJ2-5
V gene: TRBV5-1
CDR3 protein: ASSGQPVNQETQY

J gene: TRBJ1-2
V gene: TRBV28
CDR3 protein: ASSLVQGFSYGYT

J gene: TRBJ2-7
V gene: TRBV11-2
CDR3 protein: ASSLATGLSY

J gene: TRBJ2-7
V gene: TRBV5-1
CDR3 protein: ASGWWSGRTYEQY